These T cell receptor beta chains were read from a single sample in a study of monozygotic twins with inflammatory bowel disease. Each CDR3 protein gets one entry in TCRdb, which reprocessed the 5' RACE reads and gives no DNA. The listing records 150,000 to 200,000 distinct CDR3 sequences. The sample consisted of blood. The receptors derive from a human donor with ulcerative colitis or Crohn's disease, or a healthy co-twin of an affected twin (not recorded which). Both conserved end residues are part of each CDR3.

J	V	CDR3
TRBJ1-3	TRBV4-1	CASSQVTTGFSGNTIYF
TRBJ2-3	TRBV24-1	CATSDFSRSTDTQYF
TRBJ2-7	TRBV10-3	CAISDGSYEQYF
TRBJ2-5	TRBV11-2	CVSSLEETQYF
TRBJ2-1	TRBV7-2	CASSYSGPSYNEQFF
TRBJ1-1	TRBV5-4	CAANPVFGTGGSGTEAFF
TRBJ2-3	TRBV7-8	CASSLEEAGISDTQYF
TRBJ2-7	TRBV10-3	CAGRGDSYEQYF
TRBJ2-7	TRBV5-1	CASSLLARVYEQYF
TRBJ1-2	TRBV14	CASSLDRGLMNGYTF
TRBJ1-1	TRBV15	CATSRVWENTEAFF
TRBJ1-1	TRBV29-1	CSEGDPGTEAFF
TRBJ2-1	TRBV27	CASSPGHLSYNEQFF
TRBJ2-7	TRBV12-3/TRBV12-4	CASRGLARSSYEQYF
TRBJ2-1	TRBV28	CASTSGIYNEQFF
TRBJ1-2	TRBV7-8	CASSLKQGWNYGYTF
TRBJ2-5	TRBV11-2	CASSWTASGKSRETQYF
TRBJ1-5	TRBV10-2	CASSEQGRDQPQHF